The sequence of this T cell receptor beta chain was determined in a study of cytomegalovirus exposure and HLA in healthy donors. Comment on this clone: The antigen is undetermined.

The junction had 11 bases not matched to a gene; V was cut back by 2 bases and J by 8 bases. Germline V lookup: CDR1 MGHRA, CDR2 YSYEKL. This CDR3 spans 16 amino acids. The study's findings and limits: A later analysis reportedly found that, within productive TCRs, an Asian-associated ancestry cluster had fewer N-insertions than the mean observed across the 666 donors. HLA alleles were associated with 16,000 or so TCR beta sequences in a later analysis at 0.05 false discovery rate.

Vbeta (60) and Jbeta (13) primers were used in the PCR. Some clones are missing from TCRdb's copy, which holds only in-frame ones; the method was immunoSEQ multiplex PCR. Of roughly 140,000 clones in the sample, roughly 80% were seen once. This clonotype was obtained from a female donor in good health and CMV-seronegative. V is TRBV4-1 and J is TRBJ1-2; 10 nucleotides align to TRBD1. The sample comprised PBMCs. The CDR3 DNA is TGCGCCAGCAGCCAAAATCCGGGACAGGGGCTGGGCGGCTACACCTTC. Amino acids: CASSQNPGQGLGGYTF.